This T cell receptor (beta chain) was recorded in a study of blood T cell repertoires in COVID-19. At the level of the study: Symptom resolution, clearance, or two negative PCRs marked donors in Cohort 3 as recovered.

Those who participated ranged in age from roughly 18 to 89 years and resided in 20 to 30 US areas. Cohort assignment relied on participant-reported clinical history. This CDR3 is 12 amino acids long. The ends were cut back, 6 bases at V and 5 bases at J, with 13 bases in the middle. Germline V CDR1 and CDR2: SQVTM, ANQGSEA. TCRdb's copy holds only in-frame clones and misses some; the assay was immunoSEQ multiplex PCR. The table lists hundreds of thousands of clones, about 86% of them singletons. The sequence was collected from a woman between 45 and 60 years old in a cohort exposed to, infected with or recovered from COVID-19 (not recorded which). The specimen sequenced was PBMCs or T cells enriched from blood (not recorded which). The J gene is TRBJ1-2, the V gene TRBV29-1, with D possibly TRBD1 on 6 matching bases. The CDR3 bases are TGCAGCGTCCGGGGACAAGGGTATGGCTACACCTTC. Translated, it gives CSVRGQGYGYTF. The full variable domain, completed using reference TRBV29-1 and TRBJ1-2, is SAVISQKPSRDICQRGTSLTIQCQVDSQVTMMFWYRQQPGQSLTLIATANQGSEATYESGFVIDKFPISRPNLTFSTLTVSNMSPEDSSIYLCSVRGQGYGYTFGSGTRLTVV.